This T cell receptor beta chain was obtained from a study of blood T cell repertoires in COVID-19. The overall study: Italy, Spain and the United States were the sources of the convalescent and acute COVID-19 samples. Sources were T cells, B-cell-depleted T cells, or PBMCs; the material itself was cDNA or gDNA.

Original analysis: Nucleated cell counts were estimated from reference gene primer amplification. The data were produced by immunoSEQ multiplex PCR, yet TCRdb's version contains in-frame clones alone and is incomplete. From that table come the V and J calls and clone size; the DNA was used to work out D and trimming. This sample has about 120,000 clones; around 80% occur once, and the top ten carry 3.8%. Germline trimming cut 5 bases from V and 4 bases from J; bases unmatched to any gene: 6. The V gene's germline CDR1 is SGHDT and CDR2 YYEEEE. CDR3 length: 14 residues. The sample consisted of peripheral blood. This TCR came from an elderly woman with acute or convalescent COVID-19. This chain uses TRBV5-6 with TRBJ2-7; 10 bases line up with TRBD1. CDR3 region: CASRRTGGIYEQYF. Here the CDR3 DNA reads TGTGCCAGCAGACGGACAGGGGGTATTTACGAGCAGTACTTC. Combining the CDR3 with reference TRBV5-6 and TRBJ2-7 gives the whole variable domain DAGVTQSPTHLIKTRGQQVTLRCSPKSGHDTVSWYQQALGQGPQFIFQYYEEEERQRGNFPDRFSGHQFPNYSSELNVNALLLGDSALYLCASRRTGGIYEQYFGPGTRLTVT.